One and the same sample provided the 21 T cell receptor beta chains below, sequenced in a study of cytomegalovirus exposure and HLA in healthy donors. Primers for the PCR totalled 60 Vbeta and 13 Jbeta. TCRdb's table, derived via immunoSEQ multiplex PCR, lists solely in-frame clones and lacks some. The table shows about 100,000 clones, with 75% occurring only once. Sequenced input: PBMCs. These receptor sequences come from a man aged 45 to 65 in good health and CMV-seronegative.

The chain combines TRBV5-6 with TRBJ2-1, with D possibly matching TRBD1 (6 bases). This CDR3 is 12 amino acids long. V was shortened by 2 bases and J by 10 bases, with 10 bases between the two germline ends. Germline V gene data show CDR1 as SGHDT and CDR2 as YYEEEE. DNA of the CDR3: TGTGCCAGCAGCTTCCGGGACACCGAGCAGTTCTTC. This gives the protein CASSFRDTEQFF. The full variable domain, with the rest looked up from reference TRBV5-6 and TRBJ2-1, is DAGVTQSPTHLIKTRGQQVTLRCSPKSGHDTVSWYQQALGQGPQFIFQYYEEEERQRGNFPDRFSGHQFPNYSSELNVNALLLGDSALYLCASSFRDTEQFFGPGTRLTVL.

V is TRBV7-2 and J is TRBJ2-1, with 7 bases matching TRBD2. Germline CDR1 reads SGHTA; CDR2 reads FQGNSA. This CDR3 comprises 16 residues. V shed 5 bases, J shed 0 bases, and the junction held 7 bases outside the gene matches. Here the CDR3 DNA reads TGTGCCAGCAGCCGGACTAGACCGGTCTCCTACAATGAGCAGTTCTTC. This gives the protein CASSRTRPVSYNEQFF.

The V gene is TRBV30, the J gene TRBJ2-3; 9 bases are a match to TRBD1. CDR1 is GTSNPN, CDR2 SVGIG, per germline (reference sequence). This CDR3 region has 13 residues. Trimming cost V 5 bases and J 4 bases; bases outside gene matches: 4. CDR3 region: CAWGRQGADTQYF. Written as DNA, the CDR3 is TGTGCCTGGGGGCGACAGGGGGCAGATACGCAGTATTTT.

This clone was recorded once. This sequence joins TRBV5-1 and TRBJ2-3; D is ambiguous. V was pared by 0 bases and J by 6 bases, with 5 bases between. The germline CDR1 and CDR2 sequences are SGHRS and YFSETQ. CDR3 length equals 12 residues. For the CDR3, the DNA is TGCGCCAGCAGCTTGGACGGGGATACGCAGTATTTT. It codes for CASSLDGDTQYF.

V and J are TRBV15 and TRBJ2-7; 7 bases align to TRBD1. The CDR3 length is 15 residues. The germline V gene has CDR1 LNHNV and CDR2 YYDKDF (reference sequence). J gave up 4 bases and V 5 bases, and 11 bases lay outside the gene matches. The CDR3 loop reads CATSPGQWGRYEQYF. The CDR3 coding sequence is TGTGCCACCAGCCCGGGACAGTGGGGCCGGTACGAGCAGTACTTC.

This clone was recorded only once. The genes are TRBV2 and TRBJ1-1, with D perhaps TRBD1 (5 bases). Germline lookup yields CDR1 SNHLY and CDR2 FYNNEI. This CDR3 is 13 amino acids long. V was clipped by 11 bases and J by 1 base, with 14 bases between them. Here the CDR3 DNA reads TGTGCCGGGAGGAACGGGGGGAACACTGAAGCTTTCTTT. Protein product: CAGRNGGNTEAFF.

The V call is TRBV9, the J call TRBJ2-3, with 9 bases matching TRBD2. CDR3 length equals 15 residues. After removal of 2 bases from V and 4 bases from J, the junction contained 5 bases not matched to a gene. Germline V lookup: CDR1 SGDLS, CDR2 YYNGEE. Here the CDR3 DNA reads TGTGCCAGCAGCGTCCGCGGGGGGGCAGCAGATACGCAGTATTTT. Amino acids: CASSVRGGAADTQYF.

The V and J genes are TRBV19 and TRBJ2-1, with TRBD2 matching over 15 bases. Germline V lookup: CDR1 LNHDA, CDR2 SQIVND (reference sequence). The junction had 2 bases not matched to a gene; V was cut back by 8 bases and J by 6 bases. This CDR3 is built from 14 residues. CDR3 nucleotide sequence: TGTGCCAGTCGGACTAGCGGGAGGGGCAATGAGCAGTTCTTC. Its translation is CASRTSGRGNEQFF.

The chain carries TRBV30 and TRBJ1-1; the D is unclear. This CDR3 comprises 14 residues. The V end was cut by 3 bases, the J end by 1 base, with 12 bases between. Germline CDR1 reads GTSNPN; CDR2 reads SVGIG (reference sequence). CDR3: CAWSRTLGNTEAFF. In nucleotides, the CDR3 is TGTGCCTGGAGCCGGACTTTAGGGAACACTGAAGCTTTCTTT.

The chain links TRBV2 to TRBJ1-4; D uncertain. V lost 5 bases to trimming and J lost 8 bases, with 12 bases between them. Germline assignment: CDR1 SNHLY and CDR2 FYNNEI. The CDR3 sequence is 13 residues long. The CDR3: CASSSARWEKLFF. In DNA, the CDR3 is TGTGCCAGCAGTTCCGCGCGGTGGGAAAAACTGTTTTTT.

CDR3 amino acids: CASSRQETGNTIYF. The CDR3 bases are TGTGCCAGCAGTCGACAGGAAACTGGAAACACCATATATTTT. The chain is built from TRBV2 and TRBJ1-3; perhaps TRBD1 as D (6 bases). V lost 5 bases to trimming and J lost 2 bases, with 10 bases between them. The CDR3 runs 14 residues. Germline V CDR1 and CDR2: SNHLY, FYNNEI.

Concerning this clone: The junction and the germline gene differ at one end; a read error may be behind it. The chain has TRBV7-9 and TRBJ1-5, with D perhaps matching TRBD1 (6 bases). This CDR3 contains 15 residues. Germline CDR1 SEHNR, CDR2 FQNEAQ (reference sequence). The chain's CDR3 is CSSSLTGTSNQPQHF. The CDR3 coding sequence is TGTTCCAGCAGCTTAACAGGGACGAGCAATCAGCCCCAGCATTTT. The full variable domain, in which reference TRBV7-9 and TRBJ1-5 provide the parts outside the CDR3, is DTGVSQNPRHKITKRGQNVTFRCDPISEHNRLYWYRQTLGQGPEFLTYFQNEAQLEKSRLLSDRFSAERPKGSFSTLEIQRTEQGDSAMYLCSSSLTGTSNQPQHFGDGTRLSIL.

This clone occurred a few times. This sequence joins TRBV30 and TRBJ2-2; 7 bases line up with TRBD2. The CDR3 loop spans 16 amino acids. The V and J ends lost 2 bases and 0 bases, in that order; junction bases with no gene match: 6. CDR1 and CDR2 (germline): GTSNPN, SVGIG (reference sequence). The CDR3 protein is CAWSNKRGANTGELFF. In DNA, the CDR3 is TGTGCCTGGAGTAACAAGCGGGGCGCGAACACCGGGGAGCTGTTTTTT.

The chain combines TRBV25-1 with TRBJ2-3, with a tentative D call TRBD2 (6 bases). V was pared by 8 bases and J by 5 bases, with 20 bases between. From germline, CDR1 is MGHDK and CDR2 SYGVNS. CDR3 size: 15 residues. The DNA for the CDR3 is TGTGCCAGCCTATCTACCGGAGGGCCCGTAGATACGCAGTATTTT. It yields the protein CASLSTGGPVDTQYF.

This chain connects TRBV7-9 to TRBJ2-1, with 9 bases identical to TRBD2. The trim removed 8 bases at V and 7 bases at J, leaving 6 bases unmatched. The CDR3 has 13 amino acids. Germline CDR1 reads SEHNR; CDR2 reads FQNEAQ (reference sequence). The CDR3: CASANLAGNEQFF. The CDR3 DNA follows: TGTGCCAGCGCCAATCTAGCGGGAAATGAGCAGTTCTTC.

The chain carries TRBV6-5 and TRBJ1-6; the match to TRBD1 covers 11 bases. Germline CDR1 MNHEY, CDR2 SVGAGI. This CDR3 has 16 residues. V lost 1 base to trimming and J lost 10 bases; unmatched junction nucleotides: 6. CDR3 DNA: TGTGCCAGCAGTTACTTTGGGACAGGGGGTCCATCACCCCTCCACTTT. Its translation: CASSYFGTGGPSPLHF.

The rearrangement joins TRBV5-1 to TRBJ2-1, with 11 bases lining up with TRBD2. CDR3 length: 17 amino acids. Germline-derived CDR1 and CDR2 are SGHRS and YFSETQ. The trim removed 0 bases at V and 3 bases at J, leaving 5 bases unmatched. CDR3 loop: CASSLAVLAGVYNEQFF. The CDR3 bases are TGCGCCAGCAGCTTGGCGGTACTAGCGGGAGTCTACAATGAGCAGTTCTTC.

The CDR3 region is CASSDGGQGAYNEQFF. The CDR3 DNA reads as TGTGCCAGCAGTGATGGGGGACAGGGGGCTTACAATGAGCAGTTCTTC. The gene calls are TRBV6-1 and TRBJ2-1, with 12 nucleotides matching TRBD1. The J segment lost 4 bases and the V segment lost 3 bases, leaving 4 bases of the junction unmatched. Germline V gene sequence: CDR1 MNHNS, CDR2 SASEGT. The CDR3 is made up of 16 amino acids.

The count of this clone is one. The chain recombines TRBV5-4 with TRBJ1-2; 7 bases line up with TRBD1. Germline trimming cut 0 bases from V and 5 bases from J; bases unmatched to any gene: 7. Germline-derived CDR1 and CDR2 are SGHNT and YYREEE (reference sequence). The CDR3 is 15 amino acids. The CDR3 is CASSLGSGGSYGYTF. CDR3 DNA: TGTGCCAGCAGCTTGGGGTCAGGGGGTTCATATGGCTACACCTTC.

V and J are TRBV4-3 and TRBJ2-6; 7 positions match TRBD1. The V gene's germline CDR1 is LGHNA and CDR2 YSLEER. This CDR3 is 18 amino acids long. J gave up 1 base and V 2 bases, and 8 bases lay outside the gene matches. The CDR3 nucleotides are TGCGCCAGCAGCCAACTGACAGGGATCGAGTCTGGGGCCAACGTCCTGACTTTC. Amino acids: CASSQLTGIESGANVLTF.

This clone has more than one count but fewer than ten. V usage is TRBV7-9 and J usage is TRBJ1-3; D is unclear. The CDR3 has 16 amino acids. Trimming stripped 1 base from V and 0 bases from J, with 10 bases between. Germline CDR1 and CDR2: SEHNR and FQNEAQ (reference sequence). The CDR3 coding sequence is TGTGCCAGCAGCTTAGGACAACCGAGCTCTGGAAACACCATATATTTT. It is translated as CASSLGQPSSGNTIYF.